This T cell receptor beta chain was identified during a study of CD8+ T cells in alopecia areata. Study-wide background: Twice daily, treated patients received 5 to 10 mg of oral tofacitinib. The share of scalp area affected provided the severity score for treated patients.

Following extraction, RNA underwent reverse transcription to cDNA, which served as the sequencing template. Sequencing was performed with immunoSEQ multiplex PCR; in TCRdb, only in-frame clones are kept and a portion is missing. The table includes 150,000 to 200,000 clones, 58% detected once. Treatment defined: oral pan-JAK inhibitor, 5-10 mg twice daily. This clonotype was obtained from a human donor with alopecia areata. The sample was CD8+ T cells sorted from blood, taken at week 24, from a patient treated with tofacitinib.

As DNA, the CDR3 is TGTGCCAGCAGCTTGGGCTGGACTGAAGCTTTCTTT. Amino acids: CASSLGWTEAFF. V gene TRBV13 combines with J gene TRBJ1-1; D unclear. In germline, CDR1 is PRHDT, CDR2 FYEKMQ (reference sequence). The CDR3 loop spans 12 amino acids. The V end lost 3 bases, the J end lost 5 bases, and 7 bases lay between the germline ends.